The 8 T cell receptor beta chains presented below share a single source sample, sequenced in a study of CXCR3-negative and CXCR3-positive naive CD8 T cells. Libraries were UMI-labeled 5' RACE TRB cDNA. TCRdb re-called the 5' RACE reads and shows each CDR3 protein once, DNA omitted. Seen in this sample are approximately 52,000 distinct CDR3 sequences; the ten most common clones hold 20% to 25%. The sequencing input was memory CD8+ T cells from blood. These receptors came from a human donor in good health. Some clones in this sample may be carry-over from other donors' samples.

V gene TRBV29-1 combines with J gene TRBJ2-1; TCRdb gives TRBD1 as the D gene, but with no DNA this cannot be confirmed. From germline, CDR1 is SQVTM and CDR2 ANQGSEA. CDR3 length: 16 amino acids. This CDR3 is CSVEVTGTGGFYEQFF.

The V and J genes are TRBV28 and TRBJ2-7; TCRdb calls TRBD1, which cannot be checked without DNA. The CDR3 sequence is 13 residues long. Germline CDR1 and CDR2: MDHEN and SYDVKM. CDR3 sequence reads: CASSDRVVYEQYF.

The CDR3 sequence: CSAHSAPLRDTGELFF. The rearrangement joins TRBV20-1 to TRBJ2-2; the D call of TRBD1 rests on TCRdb alone, since no DNA is present to check it. Germline CDR1 and CDR2: DFQATT and SNEGSKA (reference sequence). The CDR3 sequence is 16 residues long.

This chain uses TRBV20-1 with TRBJ1-2; the TCRdb D gene call, TRBD1, has no DNA to confirm it. The CDR3 contains 12 residues. Looked up from germline, CDR1 is DFQATT and CDR2 is SNEGSKA (reference sequence). CDR3 region: CSAAQGDAGYTF.

The chain recombines TRBV7-9 with TRBJ2-7; TCRdb names TRBD1, which stays unverified in the absence of DNA. This CDR3 has 15 residues. The V gene's germline CDR1 is SEHNR and CDR2 FQNEAQ (reference sequence). This CDR3 reads CASSQGDTFSYEQYF.

V gene TRBV7-8 combines with J gene TRBJ2-7; TCRdb names TRBD1, which stays unverified in the absence of DNA. Germline V gives CDR1 SGHVS, CDR2 FQNEAQ. The CDR3 covers 17 residues. CDR3 region: CASFPGPRDRIFSEQYF.

V is TRBV30 and J is TRBJ2-2; no DNA is available, so the TRBD2 call from TCRdb remains unchecked. The CDR3 covers 15 residues. Germline V gene lookup returns CDR1 GTSNPN and CDR2 SVGIG (reference sequence). The CDR3 here is CAWSIRGADTGELFF.

The J gene is TRBJ2-3, the V gene TRBV7-6; TCRdb reports TRBD1, a call that lacks DNA to check it against. Germline V lookup: CDR1 SGHVS, CDR2 FNYEAQ. The CDR3 sequence is 16 residues long. The CDR3 loop is CASSLGGGPGTDTQYF.